This TCR beta chain stems from a study of identical twins. General study findings and limits: Twins shared beta out-of-frame sequences in excess, but this excess was weaker.

Healthy Caucasians, and only they, were the donors. V was pared by 3 bases and J by 5 bases, with 11 bases between. There are 13 residues in the CDR3. Per germline, CDR1 DFQATT and CDR2 SNEGSKA (reference sequence). Via MiXCR, TCRdb re-called the 5' RACE reads, giving one row per CDR3 protein. The sample lists roughly 1.6 million distinct CDR3 sequences; less than 35% were seen once. A note on this clonotype: The antigen remains unidentified.

The sequenced sample was cord blood. This sequence was found in a newborn girl in good health. J is TRBJ1-3 and V is TRBV20-1, with D possibly TRBD1 on 6 matching bases. Written as DNA, the CDR3 is TGCAGTGCTAGTACGACAGGTAGAAACACCATATATTTT. This codes for CSASTTGRNTIYF.